The source of this T cell receptor beta chain is a study of T cells after somatic rescue of genetic block. Assay used: immunoSEQ multiplex PCR; TCRdb lists only in-frame clones, some missing. Seen here are approximately 15,000 clones, 55% to 75% observed once, and the top ten hold about 30%. The TCR originated in a man in his late teens or twenties. The source material was peripheral blood mononuclear cells (PBMCs).

The CDR3 here is CASSPEVAGDNNEQFF. The DNA for the CDR3 is TGCGCCAGCAGCCCGGAGGTAGCGGGAGACAACAATGAGCAGTTCTTC. The chain carries TRBV5-1 and TRBJ2-1; TRBD2 aligns across 9 bases. This CDR3 spans 16 amino acids. From germline, CDR1 is SGHRS and CDR2 YFSETQ. V shed 4 bases and J 5 bases; nucleotides not matched to a gene: 10.